This T cell receptor beta chain derives from a study of blood T cell repertoires in COVID-19. The data were produced by immunoSEQ multiplex PCR, yet TCRdb's version contains in-frame clones alone and is incomplete. This table has about 370,000 clones, 75% to 90% appearing once. V was shortened by 0 bases and J by 8 bases, with 9 bases between the two germline ends. CDR1 and CDR2 (germline): SGHKS, YYEKEE (reference sequence). This CDR3 has 14 residues. The chain combines TRBV5-5 with TRBJ1-6; D is possibly TRBD1 (5 bases). Material: PBMCs or T cells enriched from blood (not recorded which). The source is a man aged 18 to 29 who had recovered from COVID-19. This chain's CDR3 is CASSLGTPDSPLHF. The CDR3 region has the DNA TGTGCCAGCAGCTTGGGGACACCGGATTCACCCCTCCACTTT.